One sample yielded the 27 T cell receptor beta chains listed below, sequenced in a study of blood T cell repertoires in COVID-19 (TCRdb year 2020). The library was prepared using the immunoSEQ multiplex PCR assay. Drawn from immuneACCESS, this table holds only the in-frame rearrangements with V and J called that TCRdb kept. Clones are partly lost; checked studies trace under half to an unresolved V gene and leave the rest unexplained. Here the sample has over 200,000 clones; about four fifths occur a single time. Around 2.3% of the sample is in the top ten clones. Material for sequencing was peripheral blood. The receptors stem from a woman between 35 and 50 years old with active or convalescent COVID-19.

The V call is TRBV11-3, the J call TRBJ1-1; 8 nucleotides align to TRBD1. This CDR3 is 17 amino acids long. V gave up 4 bases and J gave up 2 bases; unmatched junction bases: 12. CDR1 is SGHNT and CDR2 is YENEEA in the germline V gene. Here the CDR3 reads CASSSRGLFQRNTEAFF. The CDR3 DNA is TGTGCCAGCAGCTCCAGGGGGCTCTTTCAAAGAAACACTGAAGCTTTCTTT.

This clone was counted once. V is TRBV7-9 and J is TRBJ2-5; a possible D gene is TRBD1 (6 bases). The CDR3 is 16 residues long. Trimming took 4 bases from V and 5 from J, leaving 20 bases between them. Germline CDR1 reads SEHNR; CDR2 reads FQNEAQ (reference sequence). In nucleotides, the CDR3 is TGTGCCAGCAGCTCCCACGACAGGATCGCGGAGGAGACCCAGTACTTC. It encodes CASSSHDRIAEETQYF. Complete variable domain (other parts from reference TRBV7-9 and TRBJ2-5): DTGVSQNPRHKITKRGQNVTFRCDPISEHNRLYWYRQTLGQGPEFLTYFQNEAQLEKSRLLSDRFSAERPKGSFSTLEIQRTEQGDSAMYLCASSSHDRIAEETQYFGPGTRLLVL.

The CDR3, as DNA: TGTGCCACCAGTGATCTAGGCCACGAGCAGTACTTC. Translating gives CATSDLGHEQYF. The J gene is TRBJ2-7, the V gene TRBV24-1; unclear D gene. Trimming removed 3 bases at V and 5 bases at J, with 7 bases between. Germline V lookup: CDR1 KGHDR, CDR2 SFDVKD. The CDR3 covers 12 residues.

In its sample, this clone was seen a few times. The genes are TRBV19 and TRBJ2-1; weak D call: TRBD2 (6 bases). V was pared by 5 bases and J by 4 bases, with 9 bases between. The germline V gene has CDR1 LNHDA and CDR2 SQIVND (reference sequence). The CDR3 contains 13 residues. The CDR3 region is CASSYSGYNEQFF. The CDR3 coding sequence is TGTGCCAGTAGTTATAGCGGTTACAATGAGCAGTTCTTC.

The gene calls are TRBV27 and TRBJ1-1; 7 nucleotides match TRBD1. The germline gives CDR1 MNHEY, CDR2 SMNVEV (reference sequence). This CDR3 has 12 amino acids. The V segment lost 6 bases and the J segment 7 bases; nucleotides outside the gene matches: 5. CDR3 nucleotides: TGTGCCAGCAGCATACAGGGGAGTGAAGCTTTCTTT. Amino acid sequence: CASSIQGSEAFF.

The chain has TRBV5-8 and TRBJ2-1, with TRBD1 matching over 9 bases. J gave up 10 bases and V 5 bases, and 7 bases lay outside the gene matches. Germline values: CDR1 SGHTS, CDR2 YDEGEE. CDR3 length: 13 residues. The CDR3 here is CASRRTGVGEQFF. In DNA, the CDR3 is TGTGCCAGCAGGAGGACAGGGGTAGGCGAGCAGTTCTTC.

The chain employs TRBV19 and TRBJ1-5; 9 nucleotides align to TRBD1. This CDR3 is 18 amino acids long. Germline V gives CDR1 LNHDA, CDR2 SQIVND (reference sequence). The V gene end was trimmed by 6 bases and the J gene end by 1 base; junction bases not matched to a gene: 13. CDR3 protein: CASRTTGTGTRSNQPQHF. In nucleotides, the CDR3 is TGTGCCAGTAGGACCACCGGGACAGGGACTCGGAGCAATCAGCCCCAGCATTTT.

This chain connects TRBV9 to TRBJ2-1; tentative D call: TRBD2 (6 bases). This CDR3 has 13 amino acids. Looked up from germline, CDR1 is SGDLS and CDR2 is YYNGEE. Trimming removed 4 bases at V and 7 bases at J, with 12 bases between. CDR3 DNA: TGTGCCAGCAGCATCGACCGGGGGAATGAGCAGTTCTTC. Translation gives CASSIDRGNEQFF.

CDR3 loop: CASSPTGNSGNTIYF. The CDR3 region has the DNA TGTGCCAGCAGCCCGACAGGCAACTCTGGAAACACCATATATTTT. This sequence joins TRBV5-4 and TRBJ1-3; maybe TRBD1 (6 bases). CDR3 length: 15 amino acids. Germline CDR1 SGHNT, CDR2 YYREEE (reference sequence). The germline V and J ends were trimmed by 4 bases and 0 bases, with 11 bases remaining between them.

V and J are TRBV7-2 and TRBJ2-2, with no clear D. The CDR3 has 15 residues. Germline V gives CDR1 SGHTA, CDR2 FQGNSA. V was clipped by 1 base and J by 2 bases, with 8 bases between them. The CDR3, as DNA: TGTGCCAGCAGCTTAGGGCCCTCTAACACCGGGGAGCTGTTTTTT. Translated: CASSLGPSNTGELFF.

This chain joins TRBV10-1 and TRBJ2-3; the match to TRBD1 covers 10 bases. CDR3 size: 15 residues. Germline-derived CDR1 and CDR2 are WNHNN and SYGVQD (reference sequence). In nucleotides, the CDR3 is TGCCAACCTCATTTGGACAGGGGGAACACAGATACGCAGTATTTT. It translates to CQPHLDRGNTDTQYF.

V gene TRBV24-1 combines with J gene TRBJ2-1; 8 positions match TRBD1. The V and J ends lost 1 base and 8 bases, in that order; junction bases with no gene match: 6. From germline, CDR1 is KGHDR and CDR2 SFDVKD. The CDR3 is 15 amino acids. This chain's CDR3 is CATSDFGQGRDEQFF. The DNA of the CDR3 is TGTGCCACCAGTGATTTTGGACAGGGCCGGGATGAGCAGTTCTTC.

The rearrangement links TRBV2 to TRBJ2-7; D may be TRBD2 (5 bases). The CDR3 is 13 residues long. The V gene's germline CDR1 is SNHLY and CDR2 FYNNEI. Trimming stripped 8 bases from V and 2 bases from J, with 13 bases between. CDR3 amino acids: CASVADGTYEQYF. In nucleotides, the CDR3 is TGTGCCAGCGTGGCAGACGGGACCTACGAGCAGTACTTC.

This clone was found once. CDR3 region: CAISHPTGTGKEQFF. The CDR3, as DNA: TGTGCCATCAGTCACCCGACAGGGACCGGGAAGGAGCAGTTCTTC. This sequence joins TRBV10-3 and TRBJ2-1; 7 bases line up with TRBD1. Germline values: CDR1 ENHRY, CDR2 SYGVKD. V lost 5 bases to trimming and J lost 10 bases; unmatched junction nucleotides: 14. The CDR3 is 15 residues long.

The rearrangement links TRBV11-3 to TRBJ1-2, with a tentative D call TRBD1 (6 bases). CDR3 length equals 14 residues. V was clipped by 3 bases and J by 4 bases, with 12 bases between them. The germline CDR1 and CDR2 sequences are SGHNT and YENEEA. CDR3: CASSFGRGTYGYTF. DNA for the CDR3: TGTGCCAGCAGCTTCGGCAGGGGAACCTATGGCTACACCTTC. Drawing the rest from reference TRBV11-3 and TRBJ1-2, the complete variable domain is EAGVVQSPRYKIIEKKQPVAFWCNPISGHNTLYWYLQNLGQGPELLIRYENEEAVDDSQLPKDRFSAERLKGVDSTLKIQPAELGDSAVYLCASSFGRGTYGYTFGSGTRLTVV.

The chain links TRBV25-1 to TRBJ1-2; possible D gene TRBD1, 6 bases. Trimming pared 3 bases from V and 4 bases from J, leaving 12 bases between. The CDR3 consists of 14 residues. Germline values: CDR1 MGHDK, CDR2 SYGVNS. Here the CDR3 reads CASSDRQALYGYTF. For the CDR3, the DNA is TGTGCCAGCAGTGATAGACAGGCTCTCTATGGCTACACCTTC.

The chain links TRBV19 to TRBJ1-5, with D possibly TRBD1 on 6 matching bases. The V gene's germline CDR1 is LNHDA and CDR2 SQIVND (reference sequence). Trimming stripped 9 bases from V and 0 bases from J, with 15 bases between. The length of the CDR3 is 15 residues. The chain's CDR3 is CASAGTPYSNQPQHF. The CDR3 region has the DNA TGTGCCAGCGCCGGGACACCTTATAGCAATCAGCCCCAGCATTTT.

The chain joins TRBV14 to TRBJ1-5, with 7 bases identical to TRBD1. The CDR3 contains 15 residues. V lost 4 bases and J lost 2; bases outside the gene matches: 5. Germline CDR1 reads SGHDN; CDR2 reads FVKESK. The CDR3 bases are TGTGCCAGCAGCCCGACAGGGCGAGGCAATCAGCCCCAGCATTTT. The encoded protein is CASSPTGRGNQPQHF.

V is TRBV5-8 and J is TRBJ1-1; unclear D gene. Looked up from germline, CDR1 is SGHTS and CDR2 is YDEGEE. The CDR3 has 17 amino acids. Trimming cost V 1 base and J 0 bases, with 16 bases left between them. The CDR3: CASSLLVAGPMNTEAFF. The CDR3 coding sequence is TGTGCCAGCAGCTTGTTGGTGGCGGGTCCCATGAACACTGAAGCTTTCTTT.

The CDR3 region has the DNA TGTGCCAGCTCTTCCGTCACATTCGAGACCCAGTACTTC. Translating gives CASSSVTFETQYF. This chain joins TRBV25-1 and TRBJ2-5, with unresolved D. The V gene lost 8 bases and the J gene lost 5 bases, with 15 bases spanning the gap. The CDR3 covers 13 residues. Germline CDR1 reads MGHDK; CDR2 reads SYGVNS.

The chain recombines TRBV7-3 with TRBJ2-7; D is possibly TRBD2 (6 bases). Trimming shortened V by 5 bases and J by 7 bases, and 15 bases separated the two germline ends. Germline assignment: CDR1 SGHTA and CDR2 FQGTGA. The CDR3 contains 13 residues. CDR3 sequence: CASSSQAEGEQYF. Here the CDR3 DNA reads TGTGCCAGCAGCAGCCAAGCGGAGGGAGAGCAGTACTTC.

The chain links TRBV6-5 to TRBJ1-5; the D gene is possibly TRBD1 (6 bases). The CDR3 is 13 residues long. Germline assignment: CDR1 MNHEY and CDR2 SVGAGI. V was shortened by 5 bases and J by 6 bases, with 11 bases between the two germline ends. For the CDR3, the DNA is TGTGCCAGCAGTACAGGGAGCGGTCAGCCCCAGCATTTT. This sequence encodes CASSTGSGQPQHF.

This sequence joins TRBV12-5 and TRBJ1-2; no clear D. Germline CDR1 LGHNT, CDR2 FRNRAP. The CDR3 covers 13 residues. The V end was cut by 1 base, the J end by 4 bases, with 7 bases between. CDR3 sequence (DNA): TGTGCTAGTGGTTTGGAGTCGGGCTATGGCTACACCTTC. Its protein is CASGLESGYGYTF. Based on the CDR3 plus reference TRBV12-5 and TRBJ1-2, the full variable domain is DARVTQTPRHKVTEMGQEVTMRCQPILGHNTVFWYRQTMMQGLELLAYFRNRAPLDDSGMPKDRFSAEMPDATLATLKIQPSEPRDSAVYFCASGLESGYGYTFGSGTRLTVV.

Worth noting for this clone: Other DNA sequences of this sample code for an identical CDR3. The V call is TRBV29-1, the J call TRBJ1-5; D gene ambiguous. The V gene lost 6 bases and the J gene lost 0 bases, with 9 bases spanning the gap. This CDR3 is 13 amino acids long. Germline V gene data show CDR1 as SQVTM and CDR2 as ANQGSEA. The DNA of the CDR3 is TGCAGCGTCGGGTTTTATAGCAATCAGCCCCAGCATTTT. Protein sequence: CSVGFYSNQPQHF.

The chain uses TRBV5-1 and TRBJ2-7; 14 positions match TRBD2. CDR3 size: 15 residues. CDR1 SGHRS and CDR2 YFSETQ come from the germline V gene. Losses at the gene ends were 3 bases for V and 6 bases for J; bases not matched to a gene: 5. For the CDR3, the DNA is TGCGCCAGCAGCTGGGGACTAGCGGGAGCAGGCGAGCAGTACTTC. Its protein product is CASSWGLAGAGEQYF.

This clone was picked up one time. For the CDR3, the DNA is TGTGCCAGCAGCTTGTCAGGACAGACCTACGAGCAGTACTTC. Translating gives CASSLSGQTYEQYF. J is TRBJ2-7 and V is TRBV5-6; D possibly corresponds to TRBD1 (6 bases). The germline V and J ends were trimmed by 1 base and 2 bases, with 10 bases remaining between them. CDR1 SGHDT and CDR2 YYEEEE come from the germline V gene. The length of the CDR3 is 14 residues. The entire variable domain, with the rest obtained from reference TRBV5-6 and TRBJ2-7, is as follows: DAGVTQSPTHLIKTRGQQVTLRCSPKSGHDTVSWYQQALGQGPQFIFQYYEEEERQRGNFPDRFSGHQFPNYSSELNVNALLLGDSALYLCASSLSGQTYEQYFGPGTRLTVT.

This chain joins TRBV30 and TRBJ1-2, with 8 bases lining up with TRBD1. The length of the CDR3 is 14 residues. Germline V lookup: CDR1 GTSNPN, CDR2 SVGIG (reference sequence). V lost 5 bases and J lost 6; bases outside the gene matches: 11. CDR3 loop: CAWGSGTGSHGYTF. CDR3 coding DNA: TGTGCCTGGGGGTCCGGGACAGGTTCTCATGGCTACACCTTC.